Listed here are 21 T cell receptor beta chains from one sample, sequenced in a study of technical replicates of blood from a few donors (dated by TCRdb to 2017 to 2019). The method was the immunoSEQ multiplex PCR assay. TCRdb carries this immuneACCESS record with in-frame sequences only. Its versions omit some clonotypes, under half of them owing to an unresolved V gene in the studies checked, with the rest unexplained. The sample has around 98,000 clones on record, 90% to 97% of them singletons. Over 0.2% of the sample lies in the top ten. The source material was T cells isolated from PBMCs. The receptor set was obtained from a human donor in good health.

The rearrangement uses TRBV15 and TRBJ2-2; maybe TRBD1 (5 bases). The ends were cut back, 1 base at V and 2 bases at J, with 11 bases in the middle. The germline V gene encodes CDR1 LNHNV and CDR2 YYDKDF (reference sequence). CDR3 length: 16 residues. The CDR3 sequence: CATSRVGRRNTGELFF. The CDR3 nucleotides read TGTGCCACCAGCAGAGTGGGGCGAAGAAACACCGGGGAGCTGTTTTTT. Looking up the rest from reference TRBV15 and TRBJ2-2 gives the full variable domain: DAMVIQNPRYQVTQFGKPVTLSCSQTLNHNVMYWYQQKSSQAPKLLFHYYDKDFNNEADTPDNFQSRRPNTSFCFLDIRSPGLGDTAMYLCATSRVGRRNTGELFFGEGSRLTVL.

The J gene is TRBJ1-1, the V gene TRBV6-5; 7 bases agree with TRBD1. The CDR3 is made up of 16 amino acids. Trimming at V came to 0 bases and at J to 5 bases, leaving 9 bases not matched to a gene. Looked up from germline, CDR1 is MNHEY and CDR2 is SVGAGI. The CDR3 protein is CASSYSRTGERTEAFF. For the CDR3, the DNA is TGTGCCAGCAGTTACTCACGTACAGGGGAGAGGACTGAAGCTTTCTTT.

The V and J genes are TRBV11-2 and TRBJ2-7; D is unresolved. V was clipped by 7 bases and J by 3 bases, with 10 bases between them. The CDR3 is 12 residues long. From germline, CDR1 is SGHAT and CDR2 FQNNGV. The CDR3 nucleotides read TGTGCCAGCACCTCGAGCTTCTACGAGCAGTACTTC. Its translation is CASTSSFYEQYF. Complete variable domain (other parts from reference TRBV11-2 and TRBJ2-7): EAGVAQSPRYKIIEKRQSVAFWCNPISGHATLYWYQQILGQGPKLLIQFQNNGVVDDSQLPKDRFSAERLKGVDSTLKIQPAKLEDSAVYLCASTSSFYEQYFGPGTRLTVT.

V usage is TRBV19 and J usage is TRBJ2-7; TRBD1 aligns across 8 bases. The CDR3 sequence is 15 residues long. V gave up 5 bases and J gave up 5 bases; unmatched junction bases: 11. From germline, CDR1 is LNHDA and CDR2 SQIVND (reference sequence). CDR3 nucleotide sequence: TGTGCCAGTAGTCCCGGGACAGGAGGGTTCCACGAGCAGTACTTC. The encoded protein is CASSPGTGGFHEQYF.

This chain links TRBV28 with TRBJ2-7; 14 bases are a match to TRBD2. Germline CDR1 reads MDHEN; CDR2 reads SYDVKM. The CDR3 contains 19 residues. V was clipped by 6 bases and J by 2 bases; unmatched bases: 15. The CDR3 DNA reads TGTGCCAGCAGCCCCCCCCTGACTAGCGGGAGGGCCCAGACCTACGAGCAGTACTTC. Protein product: CASSPPLTSGRAQTYEQYF.

The genes are TRBV28 and TRBJ2-1; no clear D gene. V was trimmed by 7 bases and J by 7 bases, leaving 8 bases between them. The CDR3 has 11 residues. CDR1 MDHEN and CDR2 SYDVKM come from the germline V gene. The CDR3 spells CASISVNEQFF. The CDR3 DNA sequence: TGTGCCAGCATATCGGTAAATGAGCAGTTCTTC.

Concerning this clone itself: Relative to the germline gene, one junction end is altered; a read error may explain this. The chain carries TRBV4-1 and TRBJ2-7; tentatively, D is TRBD1 (5 bases). CDR1 and CDR2 (germline): MGHRA, YSYEKL. The CDR3 contains 12 residues. The CDR3 region is CASSAGHQTLKF. The DNA of the CDR3 is TGCGCCAGCAGCGCAGGACATCAGACACTTAAATTC.

The sample holds a few counts of this clone. The rearrangement joins TRBV4-1 to TRBJ2-1; TRBD2 aligns across 7 bases. The V segment lost 6 bases and the J segment 9 bases; nucleotides outside the gene matches: 17. Germline CDR1 MGHRA, CDR2 YSYEKL. The CDR3 runs to 16 residues. In DNA, the CDR3 is TGCGCCAGCAGACCAAATAGTGGACTAGGGAGCAGTGAGCAGTTCTTC. It specifies CASRPNSGLGSSEQFF.

Comments on this clone: The same CDR3 is also encoded by other DNA sequences in this sample. This rearrangement joins TRBV15 to TRBJ1-2; 8 bases agree with TRBD1. Looked up from germline, CDR1 is LNHNV and CDR2 is YYDKDF (reference sequence). The CDR3 spans 15 residues. J gave up 6 bases and V 5 bases, and 11 bases lay outside the gene matches. For the CDR3, the DNA is TGTGCCACCAGCCCGCGGACAGGGAATCTAAATGGCTACACCTTC. Amino acid sequence: CATSPRTGNLNGYTF.

The chain recombines TRBV5-1 with TRBJ2-5; D remains ambiguous. The CDR3 has 11 amino acids. CDR1 and CDR2 (germline): SGHRS, YFSETQ. V lost 5 bases, J lost 2 bases, and 4 bases lay in between. CDR3 residues: CASRSQETQYF. CDR3 DNA: TGCGCCAGCAGGTCTCAAGAGACCCAGTACTTC.

V usage is TRBV28 and J usage is TRBJ1-4, with D perhaps matching TRBD1 (6 bases). Germline CDR1 and CDR2: MDHEN and SYDVKM. The V end was cut by 3 bases, the J end by 7 bases, with 15 bases between. This CDR3 comprises 15 residues. In nucleotides, the CDR3 is TGTGCCAGCAGTTTTCGGCCAGGGGCTAGTGAAAAACTGTTTTTT. Protein: CASSFRPGASEKLFF.

The chain recombines TRBV5-1 with TRBJ2-3, with D possibly being TRBD2 (6 bases). Germline V gene lookup returns CDR1 SGHRS and CDR2 YFSETQ. This CDR3 region has 15 residues. V was pared by 5 bases and J by 2 bases, with 15 bases between. CDR3 sequence reads: CASSSDGGTTDTQYF. The CDR3 coding sequence is TGCGCCAGCAGTTCTGACGGGGGAACCACAGATACGCAGTATTTT.

The chain carries TRBV5-1 and TRBJ1-4; no clear D gene. Trimming took off 5 bases at V and 1 base at J, with 9 bases between the two ends. The CDR3 has 14 residues. Germline V gene lookup returns CDR1 SGHRS and CDR2 YFSETQ. The CDR3 nucleotides read TGCGCCAGCAGAGAGGCAGAAACTAATGAAAAACTGTTTTTT. As protein: CASREAETNEKLFF.

The chain carries TRBV19 and TRBJ1-5; D not resolved. Germline CDR1 LNHDA, CDR2 SQIVND (reference sequence). V was clipped by 6 bases and J by 4 bases, with 10 bases between them. CDR3 length: 13 residues. CDR3 DNA: TGTGCCAGTAGGGTCAGGCTTAATCAGCCCCAGCATTTT. It specifies CASRVRLNQPQHF.

CDR3 sequence: CAGTPGNTGELFF. In nucleotides, the CDR3 is TGTGCCGGGACCCCAGGAAACACCGGGGAGCTGTTTTTT. The genes are TRBV30 and TRBJ2-2; D may match TRBD1 or TRBD2 (5 bases each). The CDR3 is 13 residues long. The V end lost 8 bases, the J end lost 2 bases, and 12 bases lay between the germline ends. Germline CDR1 is GTSNPN and CDR2 is SVGIG (reference sequence).

This chain links TRBV30 with TRBJ1-5; TRBD1 aligns across 10 bases. The CDR3 spans 15 residues. CDR1 is GTSNPN and CDR2 is SVGIG in the germline V gene (reference sequence). The V segment lost 3 bases and the J segment 7 bases; nucleotides outside the gene matches: 9. Here the CDR3 reads CAWRPPGQGPQPQHF. In nucleotides, the CDR3 is TGTGCCTGGAGACCCCCGGGACAGGGGCCCCAGCCCCAGCATTTT.

J is TRBJ1-1 and V is TRBV5-1; D gene uncertain. V was cut by 0 bases and J by 5 bases, with 11 bases left in between. CDR1 and CDR2 (germline): SGHRS, YFSETQ. CDR3 size: 14 residues. CDR3 protein: CASSLETKVTEAFF. The CDR3 nucleotides read TGCGCCAGCAGCTTGGAAACAAAAGTTACTGAAGCTTTCTTT.

The rearrangement links TRBV27 to TRBJ1-5; a weak D match, TRBD1 (6 bases). This CDR3 has 16 amino acids. Germline lookup yields CDR1 MNHEY and CDR2 SMNVEV (reference sequence). The V and J ends lost 5 bases and 0 bases respectively, with 14 bases between them. The CDR3 bases are TGTGCCAGCAGTGTCAGGGGCTACTATAGCAATCAGCCCCAGCATTTT. Translated, it gives CASSVRGYYSNQPQHF.

The gene calls are TRBV10-3 and TRBJ2-1, with D possibly matching TRBD2 (6 bases). V gave up 4 bases and J gave up 8 bases, with 12 bases separating them. The CDR3 sequence is 13 residues long. From germline, CDR1 is ENHRY and CDR2 SYGVKD. The CDR3 DNA is TGTGCCATCAGTGTCGGCAGGGAGGATGAGCAGTTCTTC. This sequence encodes CAISVGREDEQFF.

This clone was counted once. This rearrangement joins TRBV2 to TRBJ2-7; 10 nucleotides line up with TRBD2. V gave up 6 bases and J gave up 0 bases; unmatched junction bases: 5. Germline V gives CDR1 SNHLY, CDR2 FYNNEI. This CDR3 is 15 amino acids long. Here the CDR3 DNA reads TGTGCCAGCAGGTTGGGACTAGCGTTCTCCTACGAGCAGTACTTC. Translating gives CASRLGLAFSYEQYF.

The rearrangement joins TRBV7-9 to TRBJ1-1; a weak D match, TRBD1 (6 bases). Germline CDR1 is SEHNR and CDR2 is FQNEAQ (reference sequence). The germline V and J ends were trimmed by 4 bases and 10 bases, with 16 bases remaining between them. The CDR3 consists of 13 residues. This CDR3 is CASSSALTGGAFF. The CDR3 DNA reads TGTGCCAGCAGCTCCGCCTTGACAGGTGGAGCTTTCTTT.